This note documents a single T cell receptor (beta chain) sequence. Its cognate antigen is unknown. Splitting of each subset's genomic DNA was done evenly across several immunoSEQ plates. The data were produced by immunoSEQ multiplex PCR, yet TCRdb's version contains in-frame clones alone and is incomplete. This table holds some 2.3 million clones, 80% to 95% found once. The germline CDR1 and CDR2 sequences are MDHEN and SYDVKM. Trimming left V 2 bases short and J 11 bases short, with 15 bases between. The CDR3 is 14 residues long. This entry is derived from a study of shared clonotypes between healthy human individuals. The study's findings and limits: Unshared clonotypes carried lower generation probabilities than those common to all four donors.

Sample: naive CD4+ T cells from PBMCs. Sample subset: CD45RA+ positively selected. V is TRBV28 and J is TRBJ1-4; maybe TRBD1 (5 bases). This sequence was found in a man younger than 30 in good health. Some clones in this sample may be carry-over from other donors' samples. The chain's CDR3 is CASSLSGARGKLFF. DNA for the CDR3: TGTGCCAGCAGTTTAAGCGGGGCGCGGGGGAAACTGTTTTTT.